This passage covers 31 T cell receptor beta chains from one sample sequenced in a study of control samples from healthy donors and cancer patients (dated by TCRdb to the early 2020s). The protocol used for the library was the immunoSEQ multiplex PCR assay. The clones in this table, taken by TCRdb from immuneACCESS, are in-frame only. Not every clone is retained; where verified, under half of the shortfall comes from an unresolved V gene, and the cause of the rest is unknown. The sample yields 160,000 or so clones; 94% were counted once. The ten largest clones capture 11% to 15% of the sample. The sequencing sample was made of PBMCs. The receptors derive from a man between 60 and 75 years old with colorectal cancer.

The genes are TRBV5-1 and TRBJ2-5, with D hard to call. The germline V and J ends were trimmed by 5 bases and 1 base, with 6 bases remaining between them. Germline V gene sequence: CDR1 SGHRS, CDR2 YFSETQ. This CDR3 comprises 12 residues. The DNA of the CDR3 is TGCGCCAGCAGGATGTTCCAAGAGACCCAGTACTTC. It yields the protein CASRMFQETQYF.

V and J are TRBV3-1 (or the pseudogene TRBV3-2) and TRBJ1-2; TRBD1 aligns across 9 bases. This CDR3 comprises 14 residues. The germline V gene has CDR1 LGHDT and CDR2 YNNKEL (reference sequence). V lost 4 bases, J lost 6 bases, and 6 bases stayed unmatched. CDR3 region: CASSPLRDRDGYTF. The CDR3 DNA reads TGTGCCAGCAGCCCTCTCCGGGACAGGGATGGCTACACCTTC.

The V and J genes are TRBV4-3 and TRBJ1-5, with 7 bases identical to TRBD1. J was trimmed by 7 bases and V by 1 base; bases with no gene match: 7. CDR3 size: 15 residues. The V gene's germline CDR1 is LGHNA and CDR2 YSLEER. CDR3 coding DNA: TGCGCCAGCAGCCAAGCAGGGGGTGAAGGCCAGCCCCAGCATTTT. Translating gives CASSQAGGEGQPQHF.

CDR3 nucleotide sequence: TGCAGCGCTCTACAGGGCGGCTATGGCTACACCTTC. Translating it yields CSALQGGYGYTF. This chain links TRBV29-1 with TRBJ1-2, with a tentative D call TRBD1 (6 bases). The CDR3 has 12 residues. The V and J ends lost 7 bases and 4 bases respectively, with 13 bases between them. Germline CDR1 is SQVTM and CDR2 is ANQGSEA.

The CDR3 is CASSQEISQPQHF. CDR3 bases: TGTGCCAGCAGCCAAGAGATAAGTCAGCCCCAGCATTTT. The chain carries TRBV3-1 (or the pseudogene TRBV3-2) and TRBJ1-5; D unresolved. Trimming removed 0 bases at V and 6 bases at J, with 6 bases between. Germline CDR1 is LGHDT and CDR2 is YNNKEL (reference sequence). The length of the CDR3 is 13 residues.

The genes are TRBV3-1 (or the pseudogene TRBV3-2) and TRBJ1-1; D ambiguous. V was shortened by 1 base and J by 7 bases, with 7 bases between the two germline ends. From germline, CDR1 is LGHDT and CDR2 YNNKEL (reference sequence). The CDR3 is 12 amino acids. CDR3 protein: CASSQVVNEAFF. In DNA form, the CDR3 reads TGTGCCAGCAGCCAAGTGGTTAATGAAGCTTTCTTT.

The chain carries TRBV20-1 and TRBJ1-2; no firm D call. The CDR3 loop spans 11 amino acids. Germline values: CDR1 DFQATT, CDR2 SNEGSKA (reference sequence). V lost 6 bases and J lost 4, with 9 bases in between. CDR3 residues: CSAPGPYGYTF. CDR3 sequence (DNA): TGCAGTGCCCCCGGCCCCTATGGCTACACCTTC.

This clone was counted once. The chain is built from TRBV3-1 (or the pseudogene TRBV3-2) and TRBJ2-5; D may be TRBD1 or TRBD2 (6 bases each). Trimming took 6 bases from V and 1 from J, leaving 12 bases between them. The germline V gene encodes CDR1 LGHDT and CDR2 YNNKEL (reference sequence). This CDR3 region has 14 residues. This chain's CDR3 is CASRKGGFQETQYF. CDR3 nucleotide sequence: TGTGCCAGCAGGAAGGGGGGCTTCCAAGAGACCCAGTACTTC.

The J gene is TRBJ1-2, the V gene TRBV2; D might be TRBD1 (6 bases). This CDR3 spans 15 amino acids. The V end lost 3 bases, the J end lost 0 bases, and 11 bases lay between the germline ends. The germline V gene encodes CDR1 SNHLY and CDR2 FYNNEI. CDR3 loop: CASSDGQPANYGYTF. CDR3 DNA sequence: TGTGCCAGCAGTGACGGACAGCCAGCTAACTATGGCTACACCTTC.

V and J are TRBV28 and TRBJ1-1, with D possibly TRBD1 on 6 matching bases. Germline values: CDR1 MDHEN, CDR2 SYDVKM. This CDR3 has 13 amino acids. Trimming removed 3 bases at V and 8 bases at J, with 13 bases between. The CDR3: CASSLGGDKEAFF. The CDR3 DNA follows: TGTGCCAGCAGTTTGGGGGGGGACAAAGAAGCTTTCTTT.

The genes are TRBV6-1 and TRBJ2-3; maybe TRBD1 (6 bases). The CDR3 extends over 17 amino acids. CDR1 is MNHNS, CDR2 SASEGT, per germline. The V end lost 2 bases, the J end lost 5 bases, and 20 bases lay between the germline ends. The CDR3 sequence: CASSETLPGHIRDTQYF. CDR3 coding DNA: TGTGCCAGCAGTGAAACTTTACCGGGACACATCCGAGATACGCAGTATTTT.

J is TRBJ1-4 and V is TRBV5-5, with TRBD1 as a possible D gene (5 bases). Germline V lookup: CDR1 SGHKS, CDR2 YYEKEE (reference sequence). This CDR3 region has 15 residues. V lost 4 bases, J lost 0 bases, and 10 bases lay in between. The CDR3 protein is CASSPTGPTNEKLFF. For the CDR3, the DNA is TGTGCCAGCAGCCCCACAGGACCAACTAATGAAAAACTGTTTTTT.

The chain carries TRBV6-6 and TRBJ2-7; D gene unclear. The CDR3 is made up of 13 amino acids. Trimming stripped 2 bases from V and 1 base from J, with 6 bases between. Germline lookup yields CDR1 MNHNY and CDR2 SVGAGI (reference sequence). The CDR3 DNA sequence: TGTGCCAGCAGTTACGGGTTTTCCTACGAGCAGTACTTC. This encodes CASSYGFSYEQYF.

The J gene is TRBJ2-3, the V gene TRBV18, with 8 bases matching TRBD1. V lost 4 bases, J lost 1 base, and 7 bases stayed unmatched. CDR3 size: 16 residues. Germline CDR1 and CDR2: KGHSH and LQKENI. CDR3 sequence (DNA): TGTGCCAGCTCACTCATGACAGGGGCAGGCACAGATACGCAGTATTTT. Translated, it gives CASSLMTGAGTDTQYF.

The rearrangement uses TRBV21-1 and TRBJ2-2; the DNA was not used to check the table's D call, TRBD1. TRBV21-1 is a recognized pseudogene. This CDR3 spans 15 amino acids. As DNA, the CDR3 is TGTGCCAGCAGCTTTGAGGGGGCAGGGACCGGGGAGCTGTTTTTT. Translating it yields CASSFEGAGTGELFF.

The rearrangement links TRBV5-8 to TRBJ1-5; D possibly corresponds to TRBD1 (5 bases). The CDR3 covers 14 residues. Deletions cut 4 bases from V and 6 bases from J, with 14 bases between. Germline CDR1 and CDR2: SGHTS and YDEGEE. The CDR3 sequence is CASSPGQGGQPQHF. CDR3 coding DNA: TGTGCCAGCAGCCCTGGGCAGGGCGGTCAGCCCCAGCATTTT.

The CDR3 loop is CASSLAGLNEQFF. CDR3 sequence (DNA): TGTGCCAGCAGCTTAGCGGGGTTGAATGAGCAGTTCTTC. This rearrangement joins TRBV7-2 to TRBJ2-1; D is unclear. Between the trimmed V and J ends, which lost 0 bases and 7 bases, there was a span of 7 bases. Germline V gene data show CDR1 as SGHTA and CDR2 as FQGNSA. This CDR3 spans 13 amino acids.

The CDR3 loop is CAISEFLSGLTDTQYF. The CDR3 DNA sequence: TGTGCCATCAGTGAGTTCTTAAGCGGGCTCACAGATACGCAGTATTTT. This chain uses TRBV10-3 with TRBJ2-3, with a tentative D call TRBD2 (6 bases). Deletions cut 1 base from V and 2 bases from J, with 13 bases between. The CDR3 loop spans 16 amino acids. Germline V gene data show CDR1 as ENHRY and CDR2 as SYGVKD.

This chain connects TRBV6-5 to TRBJ1-4, with D unclear. The CDR3 length is 15 residues. Looked up from germline, CDR1 is MNHEY and CDR2 is SVGAGI. Trimming removed 8 bases from V and 0 bases from J, with 13 bases in between. CDR3 sequence: CASHPTRPTNEKLFF. CDR3 DNA: TGTGCCAGCCACCCGACCCGACCAACTAATGAAAAACTGTTTTTT.

This clone showed up just once. The chain combines TRBV28 with TRBJ2-7, with 9 bases that match TRBD1. The germline V gene encodes CDR1 MDHEN and CDR2 SYDVKM. V gave up 4 bases and J gave up 2 bases; unmatched junction bases: 3. The CDR3 runs 14 residues. In DNA form, the CDR3 reads TGTGCCAGCAGTTCTGGGGACAGGGCCTACGAGCAGTACTTC. It encodes CASSSGDRAYEQYF.

The table lists this clone with a few counts. The chain carries TRBV19 and TRBJ1-5; 10 bases align to TRBD1. Trimming took 4 bases from V and 2 from J; bases not matched to a gene: 5. The germline gives CDR1 LNHDA, CDR2 SQIVND (reference sequence). This CDR3 spans 16 amino acids. In DNA, the CDR3 is TGTGCCAGTAGTAGGACAGGGGGATCGGGCAATCAGCCCCAGCATTTT. Its protein product is CASSRTGGSGNQPQHF.

The J gene is TRBJ1-2, the V gene TRBV6-1; D is undetermined. Germline values: CDR1 MNHNS, CDR2 SASEGT. CDR3 length: 12 residues. Trimming took 3 bases from V and 5 from J, leaving 7 bases between them. CDR3 residues: CASSETSYGYTF. The CDR3 bases are TGTGCCAGCAGTGAGACAAGTTATGGCTACACCTTC.

This clone was recorded only once. V is TRBV3-1 (or the pseudogene TRBV3-2) and J is TRBJ2-7, with 8 bases identical to TRBD2. CDR3 length equals 13 residues. J lost 4 bases, V lost 4 bases, and 3 bases had no gene match. Germline V gives CDR1 LGHDT, CDR2 YNNKEL (reference sequence). The CDR3 DNA follows: TGTGCCAGCAGCCGCCGGGGGGGATACGAGCAGTACTTC. Its protein is CASSRRGGYEQYF.

The chain uses TRBV19 and TRBJ2-5; TRBD2 matches 12 bases. The CDR3 is 16 amino acids. V shed 0 bases, J shed 2 bases, and the junction held 1 base outside the gene matches. Germline loops: CDR1 LNHDA, CDR2 SQIVND (reference sequence). The CDR3 reads CASSIDLAGGQETQYF. The CDR3 nucleotides read TGTGCCAGTAGTATAGATCTAGCGGGGGGGCAAGAGACCCAGTACTTC.

The table lists this clone with a few counts. The gene calls are TRBV25-1 and TRBJ1-5; tentatively, D is TRBD1 (5 bases). Trimming cost V 6 bases and J 0 bases, with 12 bases left between them. This CDR3 is 15 amino acids long. Germline CDR1 is MGHDK and CDR2 is SYGVNS. In DNA, the CDR3 is TGTGCCAGCAGCACAGGCGCCGATAGCAATCAGCCCCAGCATTTT. It is translated as CASSTGADSNQPQHF.

The chain carries TRBV9 and TRBJ1-2; tentative D call: TRBD1 (5 bases). The CDR3 runs to 16 residues. V was shortened by 3 bases and J by 1 base, with 16 bases between the two germline ends. Germline CDR1 is SGDLS and CDR2 is YYNGEE. CDR3 in amino acids: CASSAETRTNNYGYTF. The CDR3 DNA reads TGTGCCAGCAGCGCAGAGACACGGACAAATAACTATGGCTACACCTTC.

The chain carries TRBV9 and TRBJ2-3, with TRBD2 matching over 7 bases. V trimming: 3 bases; J trimming: 3 bases; junction bases outside the gene matches: 13. This CDR3 contains 17 residues. Germline lookup yields CDR1 SGDLS and CDR2 YYNGEE. Here the CDR3 reads CASSAAVGGSGTDTQYF. CDR3 DNA sequence: TGTGCCAGCAGCGCTGCCGTCGGAGGTAGCGGGACAGATACGCAGTATTTT.

The chain uses TRBV19 and TRBJ1-1; maybe TRBD1 (6 bases). CDR1 is LNHDA and CDR2 is SQIVND in the germline V gene (reference sequence). This CDR3 has 14 residues. Trimming shortened V by 3 bases and J by 4 bases, and 12 bases separated the two germline ends. CDR3 amino acids: CASSIGGRGTEAFF. The CDR3 region has the DNA TGTGCCAGTAGTATTGGGGGGCGAGGCACTGAAGCTTTCTTT.

In its sample, this clone was seen once. The V gene is TRBV18, the J gene TRBJ2-7; no clear D gene. This CDR3 has 13 residues. Deletions cut 2 bases from V and 3 bases from J, with 8 bases between. Germline CDR1 KGHSH, CDR2 LQKENI. The CDR3 loop is CASSPEKFYEQYF. In DNA, the CDR3 is TGTGCCAGCTCACCAGAGAAGTTCTACGAGCAGTACTTC. Full variable domain (rest looked up from reference TRBV18 and TRBJ2-7): NAGVMQNPRHLVRRRGQEARLRCSPMKGHSHVYWYRQLPEEGLKFMVYLQKENIIDESGMPKERFSAEFPKEGPSILRIQQVVRGDSAAYFCASSPEKFYEQYFGPGTRLTVT.

V usage is TRBV2 and J usage is TRBJ2-7, with D perhaps matching TRBD1 or TRBD2 (6 bases each). V was pared by 3 bases and J by 4 bases, with 16 bases between. CDR1 is SNHLY and CDR2 is FYNNEI in the germline V gene. The CDR3 extends over 15 amino acids. The CDR3 DNA sequence: TGTGCCAGCAGTGACCCGAGGGGGGTAAATTACGAGCAGTACTTC. Translating gives CASSDPRGVNYEQYF.

The chain combines TRBV7-2 with TRBJ2-2; D is perhaps TRBD1 or TRBD2 (5 bases each). Germline V lookup: CDR1 SGHTA, CDR2 FQGNSA. V was pared by 2 bases and J by 9 bases, with 13 bases between. The CDR3 length is 14 residues. The CDR3 DNA reads TGTGCCAGCAGCTTACAGCGGTCGGGGCGGGAGCTGTTTTTT. It encodes CASSLQRSGRELFF. The full variable domain, its missing parts supplied by reference TRBV7-2 and TRBJ2-2, is GAGVSQSPSNKVTEKGKDVELRCDPISGHTALYWYRQSLGQGLEFLIYFQGNSAPDKSGLPSDRFSAERTGGSVSTLTIQRTQQEDSAVYLCASSLQRSGRELFFGEGSRLTVL.